This entry describes one TCR beta chain. Researchers ran the PCR with 60 Vbeta and 13 Jbeta primers. This table comes from immunoSEQ multiplex PCR, and its TCRdb copy is limited to in-frame clones, with some not included. Of roughly 130,000 clones listed, about 80% are singletons. The data were obtained in a study of cytomegalovirus exposure and HLA in healthy donors. Looked up from germline, CDR1 is SNHLY and CDR2 is FYNNEI. This CDR3 contains 14 residues. Trimming at V came to 2 bases and at J to 2 bases, leaving 1 base not matched to a gene. The sequenced sample was PBMCs. The gene calls are TRBV2 and TRBJ2-7; 9 bases are shared with TRBD2. The clonotype comes from a middle-aged man in good health and CMV-seronegative. CDR3: CASSELAGTYEQYF. CDR3 nucleotide sequence: TGTGCCAGCAGTGAACTAGCGGGGACCTACGAGCAGTACTTC. The whole variable domain, remainder taken from reference TRBV2 and TRBJ2-7, is EPEVTQTPSHQVTQMGQEVILRCVPISNHLYFYWYRQILGQKVEFLVSFYNNEISEKSEIFDDQFSVERPDGSNFTLKIRSTKLEDSAMYFCASSELAGTYEQYFGPGTRLTVT.